These 17 T cell receptor beta chains share one sample of origin, sequenced in a study of CD8 T cells in Susac syndrome. cDNA came from about 0.46 to 1 ug RNA primed by random hexamers. MiXCR, applied by TCRdb to the immunoSEQ multiplex PCR reads, yields one record per CDR3 protein. The table has about 180,000 distinct CDR3 sequences, 90% to 95% seen once. Sequenced sample: CD4+ T cells from PBMCs. Receptors originate from a human donor with Susac syndrome.

A single count supports this clonotype. This rearrangement joins TRBV14 to TRBJ2-1, with D possibly TRBD2 on 6 matching bases. The V gene lost 0 bases and the J gene lost 9 bases, with 21 bases spanning the gap. The germline gives CDR1 SGHDN, CDR2 FVKESK. This CDR3 comprises 17 residues. The CDR3 here is CASSQDSRGGRQGEQFF. CDR3 bases: TGTGCCAGCAGCCAAGATAGTAGGGGAGGTCGTCAGGGTGAGCAGTTCTTC.

The chain links TRBV5-1 to TRBJ2-1, with TRBD1 matching over 7 bases. The CDR3 length is 15 residues. V shed 3 bases and J 0 bases; nucleotides not matched to a gene: 3. Germline-derived CDR1 and CDR2 are SGHRS and YFSETQ. This chain's CDR3 is CASSSGTVSYNEQFF. CDR3 nucleotide sequence: TGCGCCAGCAGCTCAGGGACAGTCTCCTACAATGAGCAGTTCTTC. Combining the CDR3 with reference TRBV5-1 and TRBJ2-1 gives the whole variable domain KAGVTQTPRYLIKTRGQQVTLSCSPISGHRSVSWYQQTPGQGLQFLFEYFSETQRNKGNFPGRFSGRQFSNSRSEMNVSTLELGDSALYLCASSSGTVSYNEQFFGPGTRLTVL.

The chain links TRBV15 to TRBJ2-3; either TRBD1 or TRBD2 may supply D (5 bases each). The germline V gene encodes CDR1 LNHNV and CDR2 YYDKDF (reference sequence). V gave up 0 bases and J gave up 5 bases, with 15 bases separating them. This CDR3 is 16 amino acids long. The CDR3 DNA reads as TGTGCCACCAGCAGAGAACTAGGGGTAGTTGGAGATACGCAGTATTTT. Translation: CATSRELGVVGDTQYF.

This rearrangement joins TRBV4-1 to TRBJ1-6; D might be TRBD1 (5 bases). Germline V gene data show CDR1 as MGHRA and CDR2 as YSYEKL. The germline V and J ends were trimmed by 0 bases and 9 bases, with 6 bases remaining between them. CDR3 length: 13 residues. The CDR3 protein is CASSQERGSPLHF. The CDR3 region has the DNA TGCGCCAGCAGCCAAGAGAGGGGTTCACCCCTCCACTTT.

This chain joins TRBV6-5 and TRBJ1-5; D unclear. V was cut by 2 bases and J by 3 bases, with 5 bases left in between. Germline CDR1 and CDR2: MNHEY and SVGAGI. The CDR3 covers 13 residues. The CDR3 reads CASSYRINQPQHF. The CDR3 coding sequence is TGTGCCAGCAGTTACAGAATCAATCAGCCCCAGCATTTT.

The chain recombines TRBV7-3 with TRBJ1-1; the D is unclear. This CDR3 is built from 13 residues. V was clipped by 8 bases and J by 12 bases, with 22 bases between them. Germline CDR1 reads SGHTA; CDR2 reads FQGTGA. The CDR3 region is CASRPSLGRGSFF. For the CDR3, the DNA is TGTGCCAGCCGCCCCTCGCTGGGCCGAGGGTCTTTCTTT.

The rearrangement joins TRBV5-6 to TRBJ1-1, with TRBD1 as a possible D gene (5 bases). This CDR3 contains 16 residues. In germline, CDR1 is SGHDT, CDR2 YYEEEE. Between the trimmed V and J ends, which lost 3 bases and 0 bases, there was a span of 15 bases. The CDR3 is CASSSGPSSLNTEAFF. CDR3 bases: TGTGCCAGCAGCTCGGGACCTTCCAGCTTGAACACTGAAGCTTTCTTT.

The CDR3 is CASRWGGPGNQPQHF. The CDR3 nucleotides read TGTGCCAGCCGCTGGGGAGGGCCAGGCAATCAGCCCCAGCATTTT. This chain joins TRBV27 and TRBJ1-5; D is unresolved. Germline CDR1 MNHEY, CDR2 SMNVEV (reference sequence). V dropped 8 bases and J dropped 2 bases, with 16 bases sitting between them. The CDR3 length is 15 residues.

This rearrangement joins TRBV7-2 to TRBJ1-5; D gene ambiguous. V lost 1 base and J 0 bases, leaving 4 bases between the germline ends. This CDR3 is built from 14 residues. The germline V gene encodes CDR1 SGHTA and CDR2 FQGNSA. The CDR3 nucleotides are TGTGCCAGCAGCTTAGTGGATAGCAATCAGCCCCAGCATTTT. Its translation: CASSLVDSNQPQHF.

The rearrangement uses TRBV20-1 and TRBJ1-1, with D possibly matching TRBD1 (6 bases). CDR3 length equals 13 residues. Trimming left V 5 bases short and J 1 base short, with 11 bases between. Germline V gene data show CDR1 as DFQATT and CDR2 as SNEGSKA (reference sequence). The CDR3 loop is CSAGGQSNTEAFF. CDR3 sequence (DNA): TGCAGTGCTGGTGGACAGTCGAACACTGAAGCTTTCTTT.

The genes are TRBV20-1 and TRBJ1-6, with TRBD1 matching over 9 bases. V lost 7 bases to trimming and J lost 10 bases; unmatched junction nucleotides: 11. Germline V gives CDR1 DFQATT, CDR2 SNEGSKA (reference sequence). The CDR3 covers 14 residues. The CDR3 loop is CSGSRRQGESPLHF. CDR3 nucleotides: TGCAGTGGATCTCGCAGACAGGGGGAATCACCCCTCCACTTT.

The rearrangement joins TRBV7-3 to TRBJ2-3; 7 nucleotides match TRBD2. J lost 6 bases, V lost 5 bases, and 8 bases had no gene match. Germline CDR1 is SGHTA and CDR2 is FQGTGA. CDR3 length equals 14 residues. The chain's CDR3 is CASSPSGADDTQYF. CDR3 nucleotide sequence: TGTGCCAGCAGCCCAAGCGGGGCAGACGATACGCAGTATTTT.

J is TRBJ2-1 and V is TRBV20-1, with no clear D. Trimming pared 0 bases from V and 9 bases from J, leaving 6 bases between. The CDR3 consists of 11 residues. From germline, CDR1 is DFQATT and CDR2 SNEGSKA (reference sequence). The CDR3 loop reads CSARDRAEQFF. CDR3 bases: TGCAGTGCTAGAGATCGGGCTGAGCAGTTCTTC.

The CDR3 bases are TGCAGTGCTAGAGGGGGGGCCCAAGAGACCCAGTACTTC. Protein product: CSARGGAQETQYF. This chain joins TRBV20-1 and TRBJ2-5, with D possibly called TRBD1 or TRBD2 (6 bases each). Germline lookup yields CDR1 DFQATT and CDR2 SNEGSKA (reference sequence). The CDR3 has 13 residues. Deletions cut 1 base from V and 1 base from J, with 7 bases between.

The chain couples TRBV20-1 to TRBJ2-3; 11 positions agree with TRBD2. V lost 0 bases to trimming and J lost 2 bases; unmatched junction nucleotides: 4. The CDR3 is 16 amino acids. CDR1 is DFQATT, CDR2 SNEGSKA, per germline (reference sequence). The CDR3 coding sequence is TGCAGTGCTAGAGATAGACTAGCGGGGCCCACAGATACGCAGTATTTT. Translating it yields CSARDRLAGPTDTQYF.

The chain couples TRBV20-1 to TRBJ2-5, with 7 bases identical to TRBD1. V dropped 3 bases and J dropped 5; count of bases not matched to a gene: 9. The germline CDR1 and CDR2 sequences are DFQATT and SNEGSKA (reference sequence). The CDR3 covers 14 residues. In DNA, the CDR3 is TGCAGTGCTAGCCCCCAGACAGGGCGGGAGACCCAGTACTTC. Its translation is CSASPQTGRETQYF.

The chain links TRBV15 to TRBJ1-2; unclear D gene. The ends were cut back, 0 bases at V and 1 base at J, with 9 bases in the middle. The CDR3 has 15 amino acids. Germline V lookup: CDR1 LNHNV, CDR2 YYDKDF (reference sequence). Here the CDR3 DNA reads TGTGCCACCAGCAGAGAGAACAGTTATAACTATGGCTACACCTTC. Translated: CATSRENSYNYGYTF.